This T cell receptor beta chain originates from a study of T cell repertoires in cytomegalovirus infection. Study-wide background: Carrying CMV and the relevant HLA type showed in public TCR beta signatures. Points from the study as a whole: Predominance within the ex vivo response was attributable to HLA-C-restricted CMV-specific TCR beta clonotypes. Cumulative frequency (of public TCR beta family members) identified carriers of CMV plus the relevant HLA.

Via MiXCR, TCRdb re-called the reads, giving one row per CDR3 protein. The repertoire includes approximately 250,000 distinct CDR3 sequences, roughly 6.5% of them detected once, and around 6.5% sits in the top ten. This clonotype was recorded many times. As yet, its antigen is unknown. The CDR3 is 13 residues long. The V end was cut by 2 bases, the J end by 5 bases, with 6 bases between. Sequencing was carried out using PBMCs. The source is a human donor in good health (CMV status not recorded). Some clones in this sample may be carry-over from other donors' samples. This chain links TRBV12-3 or TRBV12-4 with TRBJ2-2; D gene uncertain. The CDR3 DNA follows: TGTGCCAGCAGTTTATTGGGTACCGGGGAGCTGTTTTTT. Protein sequence: CASSLLGTGELFF.